These 28 T cell receptor beta chains were all obtained from the same sample, sequenced in a study of blood T cell repertoires in COVID-19. The method was immunoSEQ multiplex PCR; TCRdb's version includes in-frame clones alone and lacks a portion of them. The sample lists more than 110,000 clones; about four fifths were seen once. The sequenced sample consisted of PBMCs or T cells enriched from blood (not recorded which). These TCRs come from a woman aged 18-30 years who had been exposed to COVID-19.

This clone was detected a few times. This chain joins TRBV6-5 and TRBJ2-7; 11 bases align to TRBD2. J gave up 5 bases and V 8 bases, and 11 bases lay outside the gene matches. Germline lookup yields CDR1 MNHEY and CDR2 SVGAGI. The CDR3 has 15 residues. As DNA, the CDR3 is TGTGCCAGCTTGCGACTAGCGGGAACGAAGGACGAGCAGTACTTC. This translates into CASLRLAGTKDEQYF.

The chain uses TRBV5-4 and TRBJ1-4, with 10 nucleotides matching TRBD1. J gave up 5 bases and V 3 bases, and 1 base lay outside the gene matches. Germline assignment: CDR1 SGHNT and CDR2 YYREEE (reference sequence). The length of the CDR3 is 14 residues. The CDR3 reads CASSWDRGNEKLFF. Written as DNA, the CDR3 is TGTGCCAGCAGCTGGGACAGGGGAAATGAAAAACTGTTTTTT.

The chain uses TRBV4-2 and TRBJ1-2, with D possibly being TRBD1 (6 bases). V lost 4 bases to trimming and J lost 3 bases, with 12 bases between them. This CDR3 is built from 14 residues. CDR1 is LGHNA, CDR2 YNFKEQ, per germline. The chain's CDR3 is CASSPRGGHYGYTF. CDR3 coding DNA: TGTGCCAGCAGCCCCCGGGGGGGCCACTATGGCTACACCTTC.

This clone was detected once. V and J are TRBV5-8 and TRBJ1-1; 12 nucleotides line up with TRBD1. The germline gives CDR1 SGHTS, CDR2 YDEGEE. This CDR3 has 17 amino acids. The ends lost 3 bases at V and 5 bases at J; junction bases unmatched: 11. CDR3 coding DNA: TGTGCCAGCAGCTCCCTGGGACAGGGGGCGGGAGGGACTGAAGCTTTCTTT. Residues: CASSSLGQGAGGTEAFF.

V and J are TRBV28 and TRBJ2-7, with 7 bases lining up with TRBD2. With 7 bases clipped from V and 3 bases from J, the junction kept 12 bases outside the gene matches. CDR3 length equals 15 residues. Germline CDR1 and CDR2: MDHEN and SYDVKM. The CDR3: CASTIGAGNRYEQYF. In DNA form, the CDR3 reads TGTGCCAGCACCATTGGAGCGGGAAACCGCTACGAGCAGTACTTC.

The chain recombines TRBV28 with TRBJ1-5; 8 bases are shared with TRBD1. This CDR3 is built from 13 residues. V lost 7 bases to trimming and J lost 9 bases; unmatched junction nucleotides: 8. CDR1 and CDR2 (germline): MDHEN, SYDVKM. CDR3 amino acids: CASKTGGEGPQHF. In nucleotides, the CDR3 is TGTGCCAGCAAAACAGGGGGAGAGGGGCCCCAGCATTTT.

The chain has TRBV6-6 and TRBJ1-5; weak D call: TRBD1 (6 bases). Trimming removed 0 bases from V and 1 base from J, with 7 bases in between. The CDR3 is 15 amino acids. Germline CDR1 and CDR2: MNHNY and SVGAGI (reference sequence). The CDR3 DNA sequence: TGTGCCAGCAGTTACTCAGACAGGAGCAATCAGCCCCAGCATTTT. Protein sequence: CASSYSDRSNQPQHF.

This clone came up a few times. The V and J genes are TRBV2 and TRBJ2-5, with 7 bases fitting TRBD1. Germline V lookup: CDR1 SNHLY, CDR2 FYNNEI. The CDR3 consists of 13 residues. The V and J ends lost 6 bases and 2 bases, in that order; junction bases with no gene match: 3. The CDR3, as DNA: TGTGCCAGCAGGGGACAGCTACAAGAGACCCAGTACTTC. Translation: CASRGQLQETQYF.

V gene TRBV4-1 combines with J gene TRBJ2-2, with 7 bases lining up with TRBD1. Germline lookup yields CDR1 MGHRA and CDR2 YSYEKL. The length of the CDR3 is 15 residues. V lost 5 bases to trimming and J lost 2 bases; unmatched junction nucleotides: 5. The CDR3 nucleotides are TGCGCCAGCAGCGTAAGGGACAGTAACACCGGGGAGCTGTTTTTT. Its translation: CASSVRDSNTGELFF.

The chain recombines TRBV25-1 with TRBJ2-7, with 7 bases that match TRBD2. This CDR3 spans 16 amino acids. Germline trimming cut 0 bases from V and 3 bases from J; bases unmatched to any gene: 8. CDR1 is MGHDK, CDR2 SYGVNS, per germline. CDR3 protein: CASSEYGLAEHYEQYF. CDR3 nucleotide sequence: TGTGCCAGCAGTGAATATGGCCTAGCGGAACACTACGAGCAGTACTTC.

The chain recombines TRBV6-5 with TRBJ2-1, with TRBD2 identical over 9 bases. The germline V gene encodes CDR1 MNHEY and CDR2 SVGAGI. Germline trimming cut 6 bases from V and 4 bases from J; bases unmatched to any gene: 4. This CDR3 spans 14 amino acids. This CDR3 is CASSRTSEYNEQFF. CDR3 DNA: TGTGCCAGCAGCCGGACTAGCGAATACAATGAGCAGTTCTTC.

The chain uses TRBV7-9 and TRBJ1-2, with 9 bases that match TRBD1. CDR3 length equals 17 residues. The J segment lost 11 bases and the V segment lost 5 bases, leaving 21 bases of the junction unmatched. Germline assignment: CDR1 SEHNR and CDR2 FQNEAQ (reference sequence). CDR3 in amino acids: CASSALTGGKASNTYTF. DNA for the CDR3: TGTGCCAGCAGCGCCTTGACAGGGGGAAAAGCCTCCAACACTTACACCTTC.

For this clone: The junction shows a germline mismatch at one end, possibly a read error. The chain couples TRBV18 to TRBJ1-5; the match to TRBD1 covers 7 bases. The CDR3 has 14 residues. Germline values: CDR1 KGHSH, CDR2 LQKENI. CDR3 DNA: TGTGCCAGCTCCCCACAGGGGATAAATCAGCCCCAGCATTTT. The encoded protein is CASSPQGINQPQHF.

The V and J genes are TRBV30 and TRBJ1-4; D remains unclear. The V end lost 2 bases, the J end lost 15 bases, and 19 bases lay between the germline ends. This CDR3 contains 13 residues. The V gene's germline CDR1 is GTSNPN and CDR2 SVGIG (reference sequence). The CDR3 protein is CAWSKFSTGWMFF. The CDR3 DNA sequence: TGTGCCTGGAGTAAATTTTCGACCGGGTGGATGTTTTTT.

In this sample, this clone turned up a few times. This sample also contains other DNA sequences that code for the same CDR3. As DNA, the CDR3 is TGCGCCAGCAGCCCCGGGACTAGGCTAGATGAGCAGTTCTTC. Its translation is CASSPGTRLDEQFF. V gene TRBV5-1 combines with J gene TRBJ2-1; 8 positions match TRBD2. V shed 4 bases and J 8 bases; nucleotides not matched to a gene: 8. The V gene's germline CDR1 is SGHRS and CDR2 YFSETQ. This CDR3 comprises 14 residues.

This clone showed up just once. The chain links TRBV14 to TRBJ1-1; D gene uncertain. The CDR3 consists of 16 residues. Trimming took off 6 bases at V and 4 bases at J, with 21 bases between the two ends. CDR1 is SGHDN and CDR2 is FVKESK in the germline V gene. The CDR3 spells CASRPIAEGLVTEAFF. CDR3 nucleotide sequence: TGTGCCAGCAGACCTATTGCCGAGGGTCTGGTCACTGAAGCTTTCTTT.

CDR3 amino acids: CASSHPQRSSYNEQFF. CDR3 coding DNA: TGCGCCAGCAGCCATCCTCAGCGGAGCTCCTACAATGAGCAGTTCTTC. The chain links TRBV4-3 to TRBJ2-1; weak D call: TRBD2 (5 bases). Germline lookup yields CDR1 LGHNA and CDR2 YSLEER. V gave up 3 bases and J gave up 0 bases, with 12 bases separating them. The CDR3 totals 16 residues.

The V gene is TRBV10-3, the J gene TRBJ2-7, with 8 positions matching TRBD1. This CDR3 is built from 14 residues. With V trimmed by 6 bases and J by 3 bases, 7 bases remained unmatched. Germline CDR1 and CDR2: ENHRY and SYGVKD. As DNA, the CDR3 is TGTGCCATCAGAAGGACAGGGCTCAACTACGAGCAGTACTTC. Encoded protein: CAIRRTGLNYEQYF.

V and J are TRBV4-1 and TRBJ1-1; D is unclear. V shed 1 base and J shed 7 bases, with 16 bases lying between them. Germline loops: CDR1 MGHRA, CDR2 YSYEKL. The CDR3 runs to 15 residues. The CDR3 DNA reads TGCGCCAGCAGCCAAGCCCCCCCCAGGCCTTTTGAAGCTTTCTTT. It translates to CASSQAPPRPFEAFF.

The chain uses TRBV4-3 and TRBJ2-7; 9 bases line up with TRBD2. Germline values: CDR1 LGHNA, CDR2 YSLEER. The CDR3 is made up of 16 amino acids. With V trimmed by 1 base and J by 1 base, 5 bases remained unmatched. CDR3 in amino acids: CASSQVTSGLSYEQYF. CDR3 DNA sequence: TGCGCCAGCAGCCAAGTTACTAGCGGGTTATCCTACGAGCAGTACTTC.

This chain joins TRBV28 and TRBJ1-4; D gene ambiguous. The V and J ends lost 6 bases and 0 bases respectively, with 14 bases between them. The CDR3 totals 16 residues. From germline, CDR1 is MDHEN and CDR2 SYDVKM. CDR3 in amino acids: CASSLPLVATNEKLFF. Written as DNA, the CDR3 is TGTGCCAGCAGCCTACCCCTGGTTGCAACTAATGAAAAACTGTTTTTT. Looking up the rest from reference TRBV28 and TRBJ1-4 gives the full variable domain: DVKVTQSSRYLVKRTGEKVFLECVQDMDHENMFWYRQDPGLGLRLIYFSYDVKMKEKGDIPEGYSVSREKKERFSLILESASTNQTSMYLCASSLPLVATNEKLFFGSGTQLSVL.

This chain uses TRBV12-3 or TRBV12-4 with TRBJ1-5; possibly TRBD1 for D (6 bases). The CDR3 consists of 13 residues. The V end lost 7 bases, the J end lost 6 bases, and 13 bases lay between the germline ends. The CDR3 bases are TGTGCCAGCAACAGGGATTCGGGTCAGCCCCAGCATTTT. This translates into CASNRDSGQPQHF.

The chain combines TRBV19 with TRBJ1-5; 7 bases match TRBD1. Germline V gene data show CDR1 as LNHDA and CDR2 as SQIVND (reference sequence). V lost 7 bases to trimming and J lost 0 bases; unmatched junction nucleotides: 9. The CDR3 consists of 16 residues. The CDR3 DNA reads TGTGCCAGTAACTTCGGACAGGCTTATAGCAATCAGCCCCAGCATTTT. Its translation: CASNFGQAYSNQPQHF. Full variable domain (missing parts from reference TRBV19 and TRBJ1-5): DGGITQSPKYLFRKEGQNVTLSCEQNLNHDAMYWYRQDPGQGLRLIYYSQIVNDFQKGDIAEGYSVSREKKESFPLTVTSAQKNPTAFYLCASNFGQAYSNQPQHFGDGTRLSIL.

V and J are TRBV11-2 and TRBJ2-7, with 9 bases that match TRBD1. The CDR3 has 16 amino acids. After removal of 1 base from V and 3 bases from J, the junction contained 7 bases not matched to a gene. CDR1 is SGHAT and CDR2 is FQNNGV in the germline V gene. DNA for the CDR3: TGTGCCAGCAGCTTAGGGCGGGGGACAGGGAGCTACGAGCAGTACTTC. Its protein is CASSLGRGTGSYEQYF.

This chain uses TRBV6-5 with TRBJ2-1; 11 nucleotides line up with TRBD2. The CDR3 loop spans 15 amino acids. CDR1 is MNHEY and CDR2 is SVGAGI in the germline V gene. V was clipped by 4 bases and J by 7 bases; unmatched bases: 6. The CDR3 region is CASSLAGGLYNEQFF. The DNA for the CDR3 is TGTGCCAGCAGTTTAGCGGGAGGGCTGTATAATGAGCAGTTCTTC.

The V and J genes are TRBV7-9 and TRBJ1-3; tentatively, D is TRBD1 (5 bases). The germline V gene encodes CDR1 SEHNR and CDR2 FQNEAQ (reference sequence). V was trimmed by 7 bases and J by 0 bases, leaving 13 bases between them. This CDR3 region has 15 residues. The CDR3 loop is CASNLATVSGNTIYF. The CDR3 DNA sequence: TGTGCCAGCAACCTAGCGACAGTCTCTGGAAACACCATATATTTT.

The chain is built from TRBV12-3 or TRBV12-4 and TRBJ2-7; 10 bases are a match to TRBD1. The CDR3 consists of 13 residues. V was clipped by 4 bases and J by 6 bases; unmatched bases: 3. The CDR3 reads CASSSDRGREQYF. The CDR3 DNA reads TGTGCCAGCAGTTCTGACAGGGGGCGCGAGCAGTACTTC.

This clone was seen more than once but under ten times. The rearrangement joins TRBV7-2 to TRBJ2-7; TRBD1 matches at 7 bases. CDR1 is SGHTA, CDR2 FQGNSA, per germline. The V segment lost 2 bases and the J segment 5 bases; nucleotides outside the gene matches: 3. This CDR3 is built from 13 residues. This chain's CDR3 is CASSLYRGDEQYF. CDR3 DNA: TGTGCCAGCAGCTTATACAGGGGTGACGAGCAGTACTTC.